This T cell receptor beta chain was found in a study of T cell responses to AZD1222 COVID-19 vaccine. The method was immunoSEQ multiplex PCR; TCRdb's version includes in-frame clones alone and lacks a portion of them. The data contain roughly 84,000 clones, 87% of them singletons. CDR3 length equals 16 residues. Trimming cost V 2 bases and J 3 bases; bases outside gene matches: 8. In germline, CDR1 is SGHRS, CDR2 YFSETQ. The study, taken as a whole, reports: Baseline serology detected seropositivity in only 5 to 7 AZD1222 recipients. The donor group comprised mostly white British people and more females; the analysis possibly underestimated clonal diversity. Repertoires in all cases were sampled only once the peak T cell response had passed. Vaccination with two AZD1222 doses was followed by a rise in Spike-specific TCR breadth and depth.

Concerning this clone: Its target is unknown.

The receptor comes from an adult who received the AZD1222 COVID-19 vaccine. The starting material was peripheral blood, obtained 28 days after the second AZD1222 dose. The chain combines TRBV5-1 with TRBJ1-5, with 7 positions matching TRBD1. CDR3 coding DNA: TGCGCCAGCAGCTTCGGCCAGGGGGGGACCAATCAGCCCCAGCATTTT. Translation gives CASSFGQGGTNQPQHF.